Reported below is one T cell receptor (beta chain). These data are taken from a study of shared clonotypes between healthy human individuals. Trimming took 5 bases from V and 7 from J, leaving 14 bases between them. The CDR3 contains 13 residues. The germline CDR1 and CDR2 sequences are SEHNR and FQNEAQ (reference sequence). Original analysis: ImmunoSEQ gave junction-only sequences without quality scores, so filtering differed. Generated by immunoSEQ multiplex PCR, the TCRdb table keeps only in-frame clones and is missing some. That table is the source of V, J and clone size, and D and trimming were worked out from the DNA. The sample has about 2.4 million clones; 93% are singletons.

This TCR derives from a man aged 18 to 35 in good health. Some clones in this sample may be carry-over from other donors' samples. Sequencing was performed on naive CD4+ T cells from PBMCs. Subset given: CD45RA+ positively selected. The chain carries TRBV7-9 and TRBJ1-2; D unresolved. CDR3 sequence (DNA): TGTGCCAGCAGCGCGCCCGGGAAGCCTGGCTACACCTTC. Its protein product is CASSAPGKPGYTF.